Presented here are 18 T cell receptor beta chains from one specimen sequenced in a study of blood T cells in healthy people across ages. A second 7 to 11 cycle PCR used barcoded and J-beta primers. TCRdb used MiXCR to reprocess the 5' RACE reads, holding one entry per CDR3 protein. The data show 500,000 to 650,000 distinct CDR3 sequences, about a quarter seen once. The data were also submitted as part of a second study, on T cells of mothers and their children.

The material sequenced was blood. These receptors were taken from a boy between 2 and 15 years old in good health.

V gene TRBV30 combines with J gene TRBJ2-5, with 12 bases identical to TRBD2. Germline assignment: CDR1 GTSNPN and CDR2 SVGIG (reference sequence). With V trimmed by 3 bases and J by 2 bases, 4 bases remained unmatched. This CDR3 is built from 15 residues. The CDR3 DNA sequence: TGTGCCTGGAGAACTAGCGGGGGGTGGCAAGAGACCCAGTACTTC. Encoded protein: CAWRTSGGWQETQYF.

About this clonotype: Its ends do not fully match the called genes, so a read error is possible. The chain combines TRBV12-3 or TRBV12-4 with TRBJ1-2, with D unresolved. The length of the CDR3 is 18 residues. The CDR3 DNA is TGTGCCAGCAGTTCGGGCGGTGGGCAGGCTCGGCATAACTATGGCCACACCTTC. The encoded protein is CASSSGGGQARHNYGHTF.

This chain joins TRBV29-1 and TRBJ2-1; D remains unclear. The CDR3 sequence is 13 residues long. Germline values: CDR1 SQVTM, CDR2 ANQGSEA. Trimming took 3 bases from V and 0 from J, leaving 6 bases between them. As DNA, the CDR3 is TGCAGCGTTGAGTCGCCCTCCTACAATGAGCAGTTCTTC. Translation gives CSVESPSYNEQFF.

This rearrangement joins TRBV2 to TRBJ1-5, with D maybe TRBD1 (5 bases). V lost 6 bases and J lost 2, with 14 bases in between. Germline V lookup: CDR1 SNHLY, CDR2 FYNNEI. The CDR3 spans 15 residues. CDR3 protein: CASRPDRGGNQPQHF. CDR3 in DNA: TGTGCCAGCAGACCTGATAGGGGAGGCAATCAGCCCCAGCATTTT. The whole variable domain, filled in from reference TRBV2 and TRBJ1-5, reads EPEVTQTPSHQVTQMGQEVILRCVPISNHLYFYWYRQILGQKVEFLVSFYNNEISEKSEIFDDQFSVERPDGSNFTLKIRSTKLEDSAMYFCASRPDRGGNQPQHFGDGTRLSIL.

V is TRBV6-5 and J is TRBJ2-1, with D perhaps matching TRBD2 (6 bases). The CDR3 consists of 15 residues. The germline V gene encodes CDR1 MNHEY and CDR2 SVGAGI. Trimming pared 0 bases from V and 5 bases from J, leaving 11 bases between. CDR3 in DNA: TGTGCCAGCAGTTACTCGACTAGTGTGAACAATGAGCAGTTCTTC. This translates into CASSYSTSVNNEQFF.

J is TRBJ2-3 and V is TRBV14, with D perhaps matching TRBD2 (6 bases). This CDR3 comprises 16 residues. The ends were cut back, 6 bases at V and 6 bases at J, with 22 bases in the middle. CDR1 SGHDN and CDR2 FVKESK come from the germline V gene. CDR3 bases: TGTGCCAGCAGACGCTCGGGGGAGATAATAACCGATACGCAGTATTTT. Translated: CASRRSGEIITDTQYF.

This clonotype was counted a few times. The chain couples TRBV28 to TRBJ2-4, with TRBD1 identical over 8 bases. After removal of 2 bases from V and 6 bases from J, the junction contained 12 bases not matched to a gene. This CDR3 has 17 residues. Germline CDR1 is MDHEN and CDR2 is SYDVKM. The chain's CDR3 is CASSLPSQGVVGNIQYF. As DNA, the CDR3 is TGTGCCAGCAGTTTACCCTCACAGGGGGTGGTGGGAAACATTCAGTACTTC.

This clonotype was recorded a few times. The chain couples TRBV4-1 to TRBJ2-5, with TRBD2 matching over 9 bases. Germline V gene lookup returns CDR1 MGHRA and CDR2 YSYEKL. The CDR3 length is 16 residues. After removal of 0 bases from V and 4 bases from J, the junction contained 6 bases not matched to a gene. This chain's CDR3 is CASSQDRSSGVETQYF. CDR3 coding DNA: TGCGCCAGCAGCCAAGACCGCTCTAGCGGGGTAGAGACCCAGTACTTC.

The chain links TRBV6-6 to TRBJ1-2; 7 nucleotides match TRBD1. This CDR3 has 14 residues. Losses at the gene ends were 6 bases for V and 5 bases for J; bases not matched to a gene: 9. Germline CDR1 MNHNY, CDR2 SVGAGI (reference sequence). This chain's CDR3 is CASSRGQVAYGYTF. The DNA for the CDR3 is TGTGCCAGCAGCAGAGGACAGGTTGCGTATGGCTACACCTTC.

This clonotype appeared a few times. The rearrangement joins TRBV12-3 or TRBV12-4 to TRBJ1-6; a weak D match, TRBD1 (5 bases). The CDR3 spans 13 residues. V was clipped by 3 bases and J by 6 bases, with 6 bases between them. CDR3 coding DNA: TGTGCCAGCAGTTTCGGGGGTAATTCACCCCTCCACTTT. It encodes CASSFGGNSPLHF.

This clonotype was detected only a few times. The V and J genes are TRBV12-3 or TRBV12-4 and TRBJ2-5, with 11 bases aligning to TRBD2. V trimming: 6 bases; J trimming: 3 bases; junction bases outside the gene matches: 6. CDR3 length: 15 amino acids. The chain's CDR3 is CASSSPTSGEETQYF. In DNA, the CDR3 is TGTGCCAGCAGCTCCCCGACTAGCGGGGAAGAGACCCAGTACTTC.

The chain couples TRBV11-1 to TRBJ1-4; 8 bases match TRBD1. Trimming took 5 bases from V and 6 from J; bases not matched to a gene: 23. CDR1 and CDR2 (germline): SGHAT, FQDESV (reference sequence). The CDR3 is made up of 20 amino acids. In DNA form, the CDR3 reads TGTGCCAGCAGCCCCGCTTGGGGGACAGGAATCAGGGGCGGTGATGAAAAACTGTTTTTT. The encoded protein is CASSPAWGTGIRGGDEKLFF.

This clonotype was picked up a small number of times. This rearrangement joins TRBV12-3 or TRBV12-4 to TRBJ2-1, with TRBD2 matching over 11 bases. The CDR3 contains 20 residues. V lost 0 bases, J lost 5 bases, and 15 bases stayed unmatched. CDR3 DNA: TGTGCCAGCAGTTTAGCGCTTAGGGGATTCGGGACTAGCGGAAACAATGAGCAGTTCTTC. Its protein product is CASSLALRGFGTSGNNEQFF.

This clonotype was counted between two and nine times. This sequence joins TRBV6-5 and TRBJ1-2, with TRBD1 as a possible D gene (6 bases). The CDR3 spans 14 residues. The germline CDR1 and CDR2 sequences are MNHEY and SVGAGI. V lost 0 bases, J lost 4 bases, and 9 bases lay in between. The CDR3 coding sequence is TGTGCCAGCAGTTACTCCCCCAGGGGCTATGGCTACACCTTC. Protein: CASSYSPRGYGYTF.

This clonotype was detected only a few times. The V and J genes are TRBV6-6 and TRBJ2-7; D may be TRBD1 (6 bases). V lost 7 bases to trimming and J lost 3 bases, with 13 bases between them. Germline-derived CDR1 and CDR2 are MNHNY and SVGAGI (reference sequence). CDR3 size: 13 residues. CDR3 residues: CASNRGGFYEQYF. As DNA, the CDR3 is TGTGCCAGCAACCGTGGGGGCTTCTACGAGCAGTACTTC.

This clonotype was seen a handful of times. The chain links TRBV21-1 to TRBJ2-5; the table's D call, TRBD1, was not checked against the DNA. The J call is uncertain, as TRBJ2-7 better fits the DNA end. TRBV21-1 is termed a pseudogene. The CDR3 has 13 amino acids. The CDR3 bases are TGTGCCACCGCCCCGGGGGGAGCCTACGAGCAGTACTTC. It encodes CATAPGGAYEQYF.

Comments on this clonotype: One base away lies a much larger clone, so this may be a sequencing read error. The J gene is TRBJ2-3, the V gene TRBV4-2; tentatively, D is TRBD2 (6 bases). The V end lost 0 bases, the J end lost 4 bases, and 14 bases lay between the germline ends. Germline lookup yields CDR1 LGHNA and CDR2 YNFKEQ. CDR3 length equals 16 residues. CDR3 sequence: CASSQEGRSDSDTQYF. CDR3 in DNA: TGTGCCAGCAGCCAAGAGGGGAGGAGCGACTCAGATACGCAGTATTTT.

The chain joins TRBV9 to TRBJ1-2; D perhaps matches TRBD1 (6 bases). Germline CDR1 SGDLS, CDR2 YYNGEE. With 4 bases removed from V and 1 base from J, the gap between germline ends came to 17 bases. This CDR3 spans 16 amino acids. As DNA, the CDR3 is TGTGCCAGCAGCCCCATGGGCGTGGACAGTAACTATGGCTACACCTTC. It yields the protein CASSPMGVDSNYGYTF.